Listed below are T cell receptor beta chains from one sample, sequenced in a study of PD-1 blockade in classical Hodgkin lymphoma. Profiling relied on immunoSEQ multiplex PCR, and the TCRdb table lists in-frame clones only, not all of them. The sample has 25,000 to 35,000 clones, 75% to 90% seen once. The sequencing here drew on CD4+ T cells from blood, taken before the fourth cycle of nivolumab. The receptors derive from a human donor with classical Hodgkin lymphoma. The CDR3 runs from the conserved cysteine through the conserved F or W. A D gene is named only where the DNA matches it firmly. Clone size is stated in some rows and not others, as once, few, many or a class when expanded.

D gene	clone size	V gene	J gene	CDR3 DNA	CDR3 protein
-	-	TRBV5-1	TRBJ1-2	TGCGCCAGCAGCTTGGACCAGGGACCCTATGGCTACACCTTC	CASSLDQGPYGYTF
-	-	TRBV11-2	TRBJ2-5	TGTGCCAGCCATCAAAGGTTAACCCAAGAGACCCAGTACTTC	CASHQRLTQETQYF
TRBD2	-	TRBV28	TRBJ2-7	TGTGCCACCTACGGGGCGGGGGACTCCTACGAGCAGTACTTC	CATYGAGDSYEQYF
-	-	TRBV2	TRBJ1-2	TGTGCCAGCAACAGGGAGTATGGCTACACCTTC	CASNREYGYTF
TRBD1	-	TRBV28	TRBJ1-1	TGTGCCGCGCGGGGGACAGCGCTTGAAGCTTTCTTT	CAARGTALEAFF
TRBD2	-	TRBV7-2	TRBJ2-2	TGTGCCAGCAGCTTAGTCCGCCTAGCGGGCGGGAACACCGGGGAGCTGTTTTTT	CASSLVRLAGGNTGELFF
-	once	TRBV2	TRBJ2-2	TGTGCCAGCAGGGGGACATCGAACACCGGGGAGCTGTTTTTT	CASRGTSNTGELFF
-	-	TRBV6-1	TRBJ1-2	TGTGCCAGCAGTACCCAGGGTTTGGACTATGGCTACACCTTC	CASSTQGLDYGYTF
-	-	TRBV25-1	TRBJ1-3	TGTGCCAGCAGTGCCACGACTACCCGCTCTGGAAACACCATATATTTT	CASSATTTRSGNTIYF
TRBD2	-	TRBV5-1	TRBJ2-7	TGCGCCAGCGGACTCGCAGCGGGAGGGAGCTCCTACGAGCAGTACTTC	CASGLAAGGSSYEQYF
-	-	TRBV30	TRBJ1-4	TGTGCCTGGAGTGTCACGGGAAAACTGTTTTTT	CAWSVTGKLFF
-	-	TRBV28	TRBJ2-2	TGTGCCAGCAATTCTTACACGGGGGAGCTGTTTTTT	CASNSYTGELFF
-	-	TRBV6-1	TRBJ2-1	TGTGCCAGCAGTGTTTGGCCCCATGGAGGGGGGAATGAGCAGTTCTTC	CASSVWPHGGGNEQFF
-	-	TRBV18	TRBJ1-1	TGTGCCAGCTCACCAGGGCCCAACACTGAAGCTTTCTTT	CASSPGPNTEAFF
-	-	TRBV15	TRBJ2-6	TGTGCCACCAGCAGATTTGGGGTCTCTGGGGCCAACGTCCTGACTTTC	CATSRFGVSGANVLTF
-	-	TRBV29-1	TRBJ2-2	TGCAGCGTTGGACCGCGGAACACCGGGGAGCTGTTTTTT	CSVGPRNTGELFF
TRBD2	-	TRBV11-2	TRBJ2-5	TGTGCCAGCAGCTCTGATCTAATTAGCGGGAGTAGGGAGACCCAGTACTTC	CASSSDLISGSRETQYF
TRBD2	-	TRBV5-1	TRBJ2-1	TGCGCCAGCAGCCAGAGAGGACTAGCGAAGAATGAGCAGTTCTTC	CASSQRGLAKNEQFF
-	-	TRBV20-1	TRBJ2-3	TGCAGTGCCAGACAGTCAGATACGCAGTATTTT	CSARQSDTQYF
TRBD2	-	TRBV27	TRBJ2-2	TGTGCCAGCAGTCCCCGTCGTGGGACTAGCGGGAGGGCCCGCACCGGGGAGCTGTTTTTT	CASSPRRGTSGRARTGELFF
-	-	TRBV9	TRBJ2-5	TGTGCCAGCAGCGTATCTGAGGCGGAGACCCAGTACTTC	CASSVSEAETQYF
TRBD2	-	TRBV2	TRBJ2-4	TGTGCCAGCAGTGAGGCGGGAGGGCTGTACTTC	CASSEAGGLYF
-	-	TRBV4-1	TRBJ2-7	TGCGCCAGCAGCCCGGGACGCGGAAGAGACGAGCAGTACTTC	CASSPGRGRDEQYF
TRBD1	-	TRBV6-5	TRBJ1-5	TGTGCCAGCAGCAGAACAGGGGATCGAAATCAGCCCCAGCATTTT	CASSRTGDRNQPQHF
-	few	TRBV30	TRBJ1-5	TGTGCCTGGAGTGTAGGGGGGCGGCGGGGCAATCAGCCCCAGCATTTT	CAWSVGGRRGNQPQHF